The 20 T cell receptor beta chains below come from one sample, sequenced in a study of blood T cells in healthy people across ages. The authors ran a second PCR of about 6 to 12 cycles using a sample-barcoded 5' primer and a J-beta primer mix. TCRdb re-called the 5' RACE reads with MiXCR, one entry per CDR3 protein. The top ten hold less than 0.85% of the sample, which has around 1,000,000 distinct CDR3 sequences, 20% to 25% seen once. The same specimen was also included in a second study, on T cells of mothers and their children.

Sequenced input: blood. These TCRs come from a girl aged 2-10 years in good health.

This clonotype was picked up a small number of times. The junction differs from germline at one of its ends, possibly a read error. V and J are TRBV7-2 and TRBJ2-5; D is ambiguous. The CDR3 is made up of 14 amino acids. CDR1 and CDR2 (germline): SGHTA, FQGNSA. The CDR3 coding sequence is TGTGCCCGCAGCTTAGAACTGAGCCCCGAGACCCAGTACTTC. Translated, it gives CARSLELSPETQYF.

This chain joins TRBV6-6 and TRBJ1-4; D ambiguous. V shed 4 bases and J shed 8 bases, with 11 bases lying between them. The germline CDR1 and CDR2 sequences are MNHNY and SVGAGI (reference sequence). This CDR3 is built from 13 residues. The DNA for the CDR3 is TGTGCCAGCAGTTCGAGCGGGGTCGAAAAACTGTTTTTT. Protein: CASSSSGVEKLFF.

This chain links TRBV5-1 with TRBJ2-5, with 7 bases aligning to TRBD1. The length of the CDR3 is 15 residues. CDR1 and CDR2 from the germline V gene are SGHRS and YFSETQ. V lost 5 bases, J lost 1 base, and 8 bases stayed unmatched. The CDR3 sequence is CASSSEGAPQETQYF. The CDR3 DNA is TGCGCCAGCAGTTCCGAGGGGGCCCCCCAAGAGACCCAGTACTTC.

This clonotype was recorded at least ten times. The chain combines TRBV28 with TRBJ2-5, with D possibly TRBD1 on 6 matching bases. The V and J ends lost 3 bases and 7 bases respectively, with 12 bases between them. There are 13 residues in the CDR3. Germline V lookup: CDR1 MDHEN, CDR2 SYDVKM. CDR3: CASSFWTVGTQYF. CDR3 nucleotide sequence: TGTGCCAGCAGTTTTTGGACAGTTGGGACCCAGTACTTC.

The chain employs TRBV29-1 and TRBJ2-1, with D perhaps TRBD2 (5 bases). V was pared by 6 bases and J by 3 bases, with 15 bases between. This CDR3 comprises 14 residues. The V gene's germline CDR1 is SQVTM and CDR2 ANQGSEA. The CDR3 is CSVPSDFFYNEQFF. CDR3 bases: TGCAGCGTCCCTTCGGACTTTTTCTACAATGAGCAGTTCTTC.

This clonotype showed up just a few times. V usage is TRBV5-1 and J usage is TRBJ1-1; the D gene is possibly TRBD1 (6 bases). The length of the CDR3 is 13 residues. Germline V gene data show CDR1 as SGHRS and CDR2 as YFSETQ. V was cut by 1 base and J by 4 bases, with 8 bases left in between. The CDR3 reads CASSLLGATEAFF. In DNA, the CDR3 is TGCGCCAGCAGCTTGCTGGGGGCCACTGAAGCTTTCTTT.

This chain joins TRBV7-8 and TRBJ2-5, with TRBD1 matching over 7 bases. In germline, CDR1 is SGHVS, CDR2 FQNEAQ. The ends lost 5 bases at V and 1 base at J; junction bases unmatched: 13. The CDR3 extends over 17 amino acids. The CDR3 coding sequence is TGTGCCAGCAGCCCATACCCGGAGGCAGGGGGCCAAGAGACCCAGTACTTC. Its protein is CASSPYPEAGGQETQYF.

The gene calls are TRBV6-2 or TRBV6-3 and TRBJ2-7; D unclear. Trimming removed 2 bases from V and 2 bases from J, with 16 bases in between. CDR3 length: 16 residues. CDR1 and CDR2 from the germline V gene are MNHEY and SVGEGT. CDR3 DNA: TGTGCCAGCAGTTACCAACACGGACCAGTCACCTACGAGCAGTACTTC. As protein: CASSYQHGPVTYEQYF.

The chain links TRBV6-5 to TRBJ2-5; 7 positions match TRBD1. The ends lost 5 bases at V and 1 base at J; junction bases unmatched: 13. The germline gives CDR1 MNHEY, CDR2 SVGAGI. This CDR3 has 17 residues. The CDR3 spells CASSNLAGGLGQETQYF. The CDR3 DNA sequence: TGTGCCAGCAGTAACCTGGCAGGGGGTCTTGGCCAAGAGACCCAGTACTTC.

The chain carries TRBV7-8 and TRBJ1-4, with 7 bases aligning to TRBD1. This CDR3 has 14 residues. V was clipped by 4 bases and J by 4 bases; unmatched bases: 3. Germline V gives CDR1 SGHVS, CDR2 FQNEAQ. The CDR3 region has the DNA TGTGCCAGCAGCTGGGGACAGAATAATGAAAAACTGTTTTTT. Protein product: CASSWGQNNEKLFF.

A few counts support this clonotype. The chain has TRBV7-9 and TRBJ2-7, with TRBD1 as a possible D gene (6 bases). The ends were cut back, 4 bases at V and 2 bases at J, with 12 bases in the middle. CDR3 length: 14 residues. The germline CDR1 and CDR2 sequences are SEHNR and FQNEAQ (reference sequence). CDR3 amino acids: CASSSSDSAYEQYF. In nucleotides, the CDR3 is TGTGCCAGCAGCTCATCGGACAGCGCCTACGAGCAGTACTTC.

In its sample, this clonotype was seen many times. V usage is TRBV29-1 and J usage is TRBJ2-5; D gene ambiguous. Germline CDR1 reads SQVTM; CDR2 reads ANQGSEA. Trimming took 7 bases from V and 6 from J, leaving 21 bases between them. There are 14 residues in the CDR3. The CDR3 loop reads CSELPRGPRKTQYF. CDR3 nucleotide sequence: TGCAGCGAACTACCCCGAGGACCGCGTAAGACCCAGTACTTC.

The CDR3 loop reads CASSFSLRGSNSPLHF. CDR3 coding DNA: TGTGCCAGCAGCTTCTCCCTTCGAGGGAGTAATTCACCCCTCCACTTT. The chain carries TRBV11-2 and TRBJ1-6; D uncertain. The V end was cut by 3 bases, the J end by 6 bases, with 15 bases between. Per the germline V gene, CDR1 is SGHAT and CDR2 is FQNNGV. The CDR3 is made up of 16 amino acids.

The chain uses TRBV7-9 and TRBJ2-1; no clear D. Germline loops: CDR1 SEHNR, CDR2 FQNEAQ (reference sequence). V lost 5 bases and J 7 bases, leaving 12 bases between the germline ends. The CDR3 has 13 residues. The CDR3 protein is CASSPIELNEQFF. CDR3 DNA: TGTGCCAGCAGCCCTATAGAACTTAATGAGCAGTTCTTC.

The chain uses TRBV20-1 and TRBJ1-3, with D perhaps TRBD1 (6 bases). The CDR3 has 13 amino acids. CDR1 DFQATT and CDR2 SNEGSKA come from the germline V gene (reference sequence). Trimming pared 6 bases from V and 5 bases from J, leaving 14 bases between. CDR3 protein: CSAALRGRNTIYF. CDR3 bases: TGCAGTGCCGCCCTGAGGGGGAGAAACACCATATATTTT.

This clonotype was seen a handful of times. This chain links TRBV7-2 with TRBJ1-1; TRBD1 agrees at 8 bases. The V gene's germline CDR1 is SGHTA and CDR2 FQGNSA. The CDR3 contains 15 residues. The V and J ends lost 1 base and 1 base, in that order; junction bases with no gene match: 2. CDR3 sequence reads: CASSLGTGWNTEAFF. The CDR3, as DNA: TGTGCCAGCAGCTTAGGGACAGGGTGGAACACTGAAGCTTTCTTT.

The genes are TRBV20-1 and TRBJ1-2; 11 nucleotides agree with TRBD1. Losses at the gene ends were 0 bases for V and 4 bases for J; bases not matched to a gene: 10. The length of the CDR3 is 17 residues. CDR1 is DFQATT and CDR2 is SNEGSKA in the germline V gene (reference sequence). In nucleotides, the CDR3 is TGCAGTGCTAGAGAGATTCTGTGGACAGGGGGCGGCTATGGCTACACCTTC. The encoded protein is CSAREILWTGGGYGYTF.

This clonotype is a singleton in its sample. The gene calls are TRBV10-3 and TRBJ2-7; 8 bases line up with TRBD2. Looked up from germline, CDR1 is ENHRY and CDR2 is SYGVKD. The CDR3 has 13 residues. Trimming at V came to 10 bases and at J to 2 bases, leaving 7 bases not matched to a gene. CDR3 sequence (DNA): TGTGCCACCCAAAGCGGGGGCACCTACGAGCAGTACTTC. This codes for CATQSGGTYEQYF.

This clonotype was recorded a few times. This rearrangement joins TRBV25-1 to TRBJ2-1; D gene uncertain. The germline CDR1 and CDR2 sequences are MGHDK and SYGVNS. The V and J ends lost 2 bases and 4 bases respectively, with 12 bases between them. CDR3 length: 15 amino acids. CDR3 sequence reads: CASSEPGMQYNEQFF. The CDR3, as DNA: TGTGCCAGCAGTGAACCGGGTATGCAATACAATGAGCAGTTCTTC.

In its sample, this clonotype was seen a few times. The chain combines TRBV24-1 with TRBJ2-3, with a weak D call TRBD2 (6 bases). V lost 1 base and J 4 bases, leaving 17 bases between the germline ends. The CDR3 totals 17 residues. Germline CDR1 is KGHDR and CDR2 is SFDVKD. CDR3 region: CATSDFGSLGGADTQYF. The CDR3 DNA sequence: TGTGCCACCAGTGATTTCGGTTCCTTAGGAGGGGCAGATACGCAGTATTTT.